This TCR beta chain was captured in a study of cytomegalovirus exposure and HLA in healthy donors. Findings and limits, study-wide: Follow-up analysis found HLA locus-dependent TCR association rates, highest for DRB1 and lowest for HLA-C. Later analysis indicated greater clonal expansion among HLA-associated TCR beta chains than among equally common other chains.

PCR primers comprised 60 Vbeta and 13 Jbeta primers. The assay was immunoSEQ multiplex PCR, and TCRdb's table has in-frame clones only and misses some. The top ten hold about 3.8% of the sample, which has 200,000 or so clones, around 73% seen once. For this clone: Its antigen is unknown.

Healthy bone marrow donors supplied every sample. The sequencing sample was made of PBMCs. This receptor was identified in a male donor in good health and CMV-seronegative.

The CDR3 DNA is TGTGCCAGCAGTTTAGCGGGTCCGGGCTATGGCTACACCTTC. Translating gives CASSLAGPGYGYTF. V and J are TRBV28 and TRBJ1-2; D is ambiguous. The germline V and J ends were trimmed by 2 bases and 4 bases, with 11 bases remaining between them. The V gene's germline CDR1 is MDHEN and CDR2 SYDVKM. This CDR3 comprises 14 residues.